The 13 T cell receptor beta chains given below trace back to one sample, sequenced in a study of T cell responses to AZD1222 COVID-19 vaccine. Data came from immunoSEQ multiplex PCR; TCRdb stores just in-frame clones and leaves some out. The data hold 80,000 or so clones, with roughly nine tenths observed a single time. Source: peripheral blood, taken 28 days after the second AZD1222 dose. The source is an adult who received the AZD1222 COVID-19 vaccine.

The CDR3 nucleotides read TGTGCCAGCACTGTTGGGGGACGGTACGGTGGCTACACCTTC. It is translated as CASTVGGRYGGYTF. The genes are TRBV6-5 and TRBJ1-2; possibly TRBD1 for D (5 bases). The CDR3 spans 14 residues. Germline lookup yields CDR1 MNHEY and CDR2 SVGAGI. Trimming pared 7 bases from V and 7 bases from J, leaving 19 bases between.

J is TRBJ2-7 and V is TRBV28; 13 bases align to TRBD2. CDR1 is MDHEN and CDR2 is SYDVKM in the germline V gene. The CDR3 runs to 15 residues. J gave up 3 bases and V 5 bases, and 4 bases lay outside the gene matches. The CDR3 sequence: CASSRGLAGVYEQYF. The CDR3 DNA follows: TGTGCCAGCAGTCGAGGACTAGCGGGAGTCTACGAGCAGTACTTC.

The J gene is TRBJ1-2, the V gene TRBV3-1 (or the pseudogene TRBV3-2); 8 nucleotides match TRBD1. The CDR3 is made up of 15 amino acids. Germline V gene sequence: CDR1 LGHDT, CDR2 YNNKEL (reference sequence). V was clipped by 4 bases and J by 3 bases; unmatched bases: 7. The CDR3 loop is CASSRTGKGHYGYTF. Here the CDR3 DNA reads TGTGCCAGCAGCCGGACAGGGAAGGGCCACTATGGCTACACCTTC.

This clone was counted once. The chain carries TRBV5-4 and TRBJ2-2, with TRBD2 as a possible D gene (6 bases). The ends were cut back, 7 bases at V and 8 bases at J, with 24 bases in the middle. Germline CDR1 and CDR2: SGHNT and YYREEE (reference sequence). This CDR3 comprises 16 residues. CDR3 sequence reads: CASSQGGASMAGELFF. In DNA form, the CDR3 reads TGTGCCAGCTCTCAAGGCGGGGCTTCTATGGCGGGGGAGCTGTTTTTT.

The rearrangement uses TRBV7-8 and TRBJ2-6; no reliable D call. This CDR3 contains 16 residues. Germline CDR1 and CDR2: SGHVS and FQNEAQ. Trimming pared 5 bases from V and 0 bases from J, leaving 11 bases between. This CDR3 is CASSGLAPSGANVLTF. CDR3 DNA sequence: TGTGCCAGCAGCGGATTAGCCCCCTCTGGGGCCAACGTCCTGACTTTC.

The V gene is TRBV2, the J gene TRBJ1-1; TRBD1 aligns across 9 bases. Germline lookup yields CDR1 SNHLY and CDR2 FYNNEI. Losses at the gene ends were 3 bases for V and 8 bases for J; bases not matched to a gene: 10. This CDR3 region has 15 residues. Here the CDR3 reads CASSDSGTGRLEAFF. DNA for the CDR3: TGTGCCAGCAGTGACAGCGGGACAGGGAGGTTAGAAGCTTTCTTT. Full variable domain (remainder filled in from reference TRBV2 and TRBJ1-1): EPEVTQTPSHQVTQMGQEVILRCVPISNHLYFYWYRQILGQKVEFLVSFYNNEISEKSEIFDDQFSVERPDGSNFTLKIRSTKLEDSAMYFCASSDSGTGRLEAFFGQGTRLTVV.

The chain employs TRBV10-3 and TRBJ2-2; tentative D call: TRBD2 (5 bases). CDR1 is ENHRY, CDR2 SYGVKD, per germline. V was trimmed by 7 bases and J by 7 bases, leaving 22 bases between them. This CDR3 contains 16 residues. This CDR3 reads CAINSPTAARGGELFF. The CDR3 coding sequence is TGTGCCATCAACTCTCCAACAGCGGCTCGGGGCGGGGAGCTGTTTTTT.

V is TRBV11-3 and J is TRBJ2-3; 8 bases map to TRBD1. V lost 3 bases, J lost 2 bases, and 10 bases stayed unmatched. Germline V CDR1 and CDR2: SGHNT, YENEEA. The CDR3 loop spans 17 amino acids. In DNA, the CDR3 is TGTGCCAGCAGCTTTCCCCCCGGGGACAGGCCCACAGATACGCAGTATTTT. Protein sequence: CASSFPPGDRPTDTQYF.

CDR3 in amino acids: CASSYVSGRNSNQPQHF. The CDR3 nucleotides are TGTGCCAGCAGTTACGTCTCCGGGCGGAATAGCAATCAGCCCCAGCATTTT. The chain joins TRBV6-2 or TRBV6-3 to TRBJ1-5, with no clear D. The CDR3 runs 17 residues. The germline V and J ends were trimmed by 2 bases and 0 bases, with 14 bases remaining between them. From germline, CDR1 is MNHEY and CDR2 SVGEGT.

The CDR3 region has the DNA TGTGCCAGCAGCTTAAGCCGTTCCCCTAATGAAAAACTGTTTTTT. As protein: CASSLSRSPNEKLFF. The gene calls are TRBV7-6 and TRBJ1-4, with unresolved D. The germline V gene has CDR1 SGHVS and CDR2 FNYEAQ. CDR3 size: 15 residues. V shed 2 bases and J shed 3 bases, with 10 bases lying between them.

CDR3 DNA sequence: TGCAGTGCTAGTGAGGACAGCAACTATGGCTACACCTTC. Translating gives CSASEDSNYGYTF. V and J are TRBV20-1 and TRBJ1-2; D is possibly TRBD1 (6 bases). CDR3 length equals 13 residues. Looked up from germline, CDR1 is DFQATT and CDR2 is SNEGSKA (reference sequence). The ends were cut back, 3 bases at V and 2 bases at J, with 10 bases in the middle.

The chain joins TRBV15 to TRBJ2-5; TRBD1 matches at 7 bases. There are 15 residues in the CDR3. Trimming removed 4 bases from V and 2 bases from J; junction bases left unmatched: 7. In germline, CDR1 is LNHNV, CDR2 YYDKDF (reference sequence). DNA of the CDR3: TGTGCCACCAGCACCTTACAGGGGAGTCAAGAGACCCAGTACTTC. This gives the protein CATSTLQGSQETQYF.

The V and J genes are TRBV7-3 and TRBJ2-2; D ambiguous. Germline V CDR1 and CDR2: SGHTA, FQGTGA. Trimming pared 3 bases from V and 8 bases from J, leaving 19 bases between. The CDR3 has 16 residues. Here the CDR3 reads CASSLLPLTTTGELFF. CDR3 nucleotides: TGTGCCAGCAGCTTGTTGCCACTGACGACAACGGGGGAGCTGTTTTTT.